A single sample is the source of the 12 T cell receptor beta chains below, sequenced in a study of blood T cell repertoires in COVID-19. Method: immunoSEQ multiplex PCR; TCRdb's copy keeps in-frame clones and lacks some. The repertoire has roughly 200,000 clones, approximately 85% of them found once; the top ten carry around 3.3%. Sequences were obtained from peripheral blood. The receptors were gathered from a man aged 55 to 70 with acute or convalescent COVID-19.

This chain's CDR3 is CASSLFPFLARHTGELFF. The CDR3, as DNA: TGTGCCAGCAGTTTATTCCCCTTCCTAGCGAGACACACCGGGGAGCTGTTTTTT. V gene TRBV27 combines with J gene TRBJ2-2, with a possible D match to TRBD2 (6 bases). In germline, CDR1 is MNHEY, CDR2 SMNVEV (reference sequence). Trimming removed 1 base at V and 3 bases at J, with 18 bases between. This CDR3 is built from 18 residues.

The V call is TRBV28, the J call TRBJ1-5, with 8 bases fitting TRBD1. CDR1 MDHEN and CDR2 SYDVKM come from the germline V gene. This CDR3 spans 17 amino acids. J was trimmed by 0 bases and V by 6 bases; bases with no gene match: 10. CDR3 sequence reads: CASRGGQDYYSNQPQHF. CDR3 nucleotides: TGTGCCAGCAGGGGGGGACAGGACTATTATAGCAATCAGCCCCAGCATTTT.

A single count supports this clone. The chain links TRBV9 to TRBJ2-3, with TRBD2 matching 8 bases. Germline assignment: CDR1 SGDLS and CDR2 YYNGEE. This CDR3 region has 16 residues. The ends lost 4 bases at V and 1 base at J; junction bases unmatched: 8. DNA of the CDR3: TGTGCCAGCAGCTATGGGTCAGCGGGGGGCACAGATACGCAGTATTTT. Translated: CASSYGSAGGTDTQYF.

The rearrangement links TRBV19 to TRBJ2-7; TRBD1 aligns across 9 bases. The CDR3 is 13 amino acids. CDR1 and CDR2 from the germline V gene are LNHDA and SQIVND (reference sequence). J lost 6 bases, V lost 6 bases, and 6 bases had no gene match. DNA of the CDR3: TGTGCCAGTAGAGCACAGGGGGCGGGCGAGCAGTACTTC. Residues: CASRAQGAGEQYF.

The chain joins TRBV4-1 to TRBJ1-5; TRBD1 matches 7 bases. Trimming took 3 bases from V and 0 from J; bases not matched to a gene: 8. CDR3 length equals 17 residues. CDR1 is MGHRA, CDR2 YSYEKL, per germline. The CDR3 DNA reads as TGCGCCAGCAGCCACTCGTATACAGGGGATAGCAATCAGCCCCAGCATTTT. Amino acids: CASSHSYTGDSNQPQHF.

CDR3 DNA sequence: TGTGCCAGCTCACTTGGACTAGCGGGAGCTCAATACAATGAGCAGTTCTTC. Protein sequence: CASSLGLAGAQYNEQFF. The chain recombines TRBV18 with TRBJ2-1, with 13 positions matching TRBD2. CDR1 KGHSH and CDR2 LQKENI come from the germline V gene. The CDR3 length is 17 residues. V dropped 4 bases and J dropped 4; count of bases not matched to a gene: 7.

The chain couples TRBV28 to TRBJ1-1; D uncertain. This CDR3 is built from 13 residues. Germline values: CDR1 MDHEN, CDR2 SYDVKM. Between the trimmed V and J ends, which lost 3 bases and 6 bases, there was a span of 11 bases. CDR3 in DNA: TGTGCCAGCAGTTTTTCGGGGTCCCCTGAAGCTTTCTTT. As protein: CASSFSGSPEAFF.

J is TRBJ2-7 and V is TRBV2, with D maybe TRBD1 (6 bases). V dropped 5 bases and J dropped 5 bases, with 19 bases sitting between them. The CDR3 loop spans 15 amino acids. Germline CDR1 SNHLY, CDR2 FYNNEI. The CDR3 DNA reads TGTGCCAGCAGTCCGGAAAATATCAGGGGTGACGAGCAGTACTTC. Amino acids: CASSPENIRGDEQYF.

The chain employs TRBV28 and TRBJ2-3; D is undetermined. CDR3 length: 15 amino acids. The V and J ends lost 7 bases and 3 bases respectively, with 17 bases between them. The germline CDR1 and CDR2 sequences are MDHEN and SYDVKM. The CDR3 region has the DNA TGTGCCAGCACCCCAATATCGAGTTGGACAGATACGCAGTATTTT. Translating gives CASTPISSWTDTQYF. Drawing the rest from reference TRBV28 and TRBJ2-3, the complete variable domain is DVKVTQSSRYLVKRTGEKVFLECVQDMDHENMFWYRQDPGLGLRLIYFSYDVKMKEKGDIPEGYSVSREKKERFSLILESASTNQTSMYLCASTPISSWTDTQYFGPGTRLTVL.

V gene TRBV4-1 combines with J gene TRBJ2-2; a possible D gene is TRBD1 (5 bases). Trimming took 0 bases from V and 4 from J, leaving 15 bases between them. Germline V gives CDR1 MGHRA, CDR2 YSYEKL. The CDR3 has 17 residues. The CDR3 reads CASSQDLQVRFTGELFF. In nucleotides, the CDR3 is TGCGCCAGCAGCCAAGATCTACAGGTCAGATTCACCGGGGAGCTGTTTTTT.

The chain carries TRBV3-1 (or the pseudogene TRBV3-2) and TRBJ2-7; D perhaps matches TRBD1 (6 bases). The V end was cut by 1 base, the J end by 4 bases, with 8 bases between. Germline-derived CDR1 and CDR2 are LGHDT and YNNKEL (reference sequence). The CDR3 length is 13 residues. The DNA for the CDR3 is TGTGCCAGCAGCCAAGTACAGGGATACGAGCAGTACTTC. This codes for CASSQVQGYEQYF.

The chain employs TRBV4-3 and TRBJ2-7, with 8 bases aligning to TRBD2. The CDR3 consists of 16 residues. With 0 bases clipped from V and 5 bases from J, the junction kept 9 bases outside the gene matches. Per the germline V gene, CDR1 is LGHNA and CDR2 is YSLEER. CDR3 coding DNA: TGCGCCAGCAGCCAAGATCGGGGGGGGCCAGACGACGAGCAGTACTTC. It translates to CASSQDRGGPDDEQYF.